This is a list of T cell receptor beta chains from one sample in a study of cytomegalovirus exposure and HLA in healthy donors. TCRdb's copy holds only in-frame clones and misses some; the assay was immunoSEQ multiplex PCR. The sample yields some 180,000 clones, 75% to 80% seen once. Sequenced input: PBMCs. The receptor set was obtained from a female donor in good health and CMV-seronegative. Both conserved end residues are part of each CDR3. Fields, in order: CDR3 protein, CDR3 DNA, clone size, J gene, D gene, V gene. D genes are given only for firm matches. Clone size is shown for a subset of rows, as once, few, many or a class of expanded clone.

CDR3aa: CASSIRETQYF
CDR3nt: TGTGCCAGTAGTATTCGGGAGACCCAGTACTTC
abundance: few
j_gene: TRBJ2-5
d_gene: .
v_gene: TRBV19

CDR3aa: CASSGRGLYGYTF
CDR3nt: TGTGCCAGCAGCGGGAGGGGACTCTATGGCTACACCTTC
abundance: few
j_gene: TRBJ1-2
d_gene: .
v_gene: TRBV5-4

CDR3aa: CASSVGGRGHTDTQYF
CDR3nt: TGTGCCAGCAGCGTAGGGGGTCGGGGTCACACAGATACGCAGTATTTT
abundance: .
j_gene: TRBJ2-3
d_gene: .
v_gene: TRBV9

CDR3aa: CASRPGGISGGYTF
CDR3nt: TGTGCCAGCAGGCCAGGGGGCATTAGTGGTGGCTACACCTTC
abundance: .
j_gene: TRBJ1-2
d_gene: TRBD1
v_gene: TRBV6-5

CDR3aa: CAISGPDREILAGDLDEQFF
CDR3nt: TGTGCCATCAGTGGGCCGGACAGGGAGATACTAGCGGGAGATTTGGATGAGCAGTTCTTC
abundance: few
j_gene: TRBJ2-1
d_gene: TRBD2
v_gene: TRBV10-3

CDR3aa: CASSLVTSGRPYEQYF
CDR3nt: TGTGCCAGCAGCTTAGTGACTAGCGGGAGACCTTACGAGCAGTACTTC
abundance: .
j_gene: TRBJ2-7
d_gene: TRBD2
v_gene: TRBV7-6

CDR3aa: CASSIGRDYSNQPQHF
CDR3nt: TGTGCCAGTAGTATAGGCAGGGACTATAGCAATCAGCCCCAGCATTTT
abundance: .
j_gene: TRBJ1-5
d_gene: .
v_gene: TRBV19

CDR3aa: CASEAGGTFEQFF
CDR3nt: TGTGCCAGTGAAGCGGGAGGGACGTTCGAGCAGTTCTTC
abundance: .
j_gene: TRBJ2-1
d_gene: TRBD2
v_gene: TRBV2

CDR3aa: CASSVGGGGGTDTQYF
CDR3nt: TGTGCCAGCAGCGTAGGCGGCGGGGGGGGCACAGATACGCAGTATTTT
abundance: .
j_gene: TRBJ2-3
d_gene: TRBD2
v_gene: TRBV9

CDR3aa: CASSHGTGAISYEQYF
CDR3nt: TGCGCCAGCAGCCACGGGACAGGGGCGATATCCTACGAGCAGTACTTC
abundance: .
j_gene: TRBJ2-7
d_gene: TRBD1
v_gene: TRBV5-1

CDR3aa: CSSSLARWGRPSGGYTF
CDR3nt: TGTTCCAGCAGCTTAGCTCGTTGGGGGCGCCCCTCGGGTGGCTACACCTTC
abundance: .
j_gene: TRBJ1-2
d_gene: .
v_gene: TRBV7-9

CDR3aa: CASGRQNTGELFF
CDR3nt: TGTGCCAGCGGAAGACAGAACACCGGGGAGCTGTTTTTT
abundance: .
j_gene: TRBJ2-2
d_gene: .
v_gene: TRBV6-1

CDR3aa: CASSLNGLPKTTPNTGELFF
CDR3nt: TGTGCCAGCAGTTTAAACGGCTTACCCAAGACTACCCCGAACACCGGGGAGCTGTTTTTT
abundance: .
j_gene: TRBJ2-2
d_gene: .
v_gene: TRBV27

CDR3aa: CASSSAGLLSYEQYF
CDR3nt: TGTGCCAGCAGCTCTGCGGGACTCCTCTCCTACGAGCAGTACTTC
abundance: .
j_gene: TRBJ2-7
d_gene: .
v_gene: TRBV5-4

CDR3aa: CASSPGTGTSETQYF
CDR3nt: TGTGCCAGCAGCCCGGGCACCGGGACTAGCGAGACCCAGTACTTC
abundance: .
j_gene: TRBJ2-5
d_gene: TRBD2
v_gene: TRBV11-2

CDR3aa: CASSLSTGGARGYTF
CDR3nt: TGTGCCAGCAGTTTATCGACAGGGGGCGCGCGGGGCTACACCTTC
abundance: .
j_gene: TRBJ1-2
d_gene: TRBD1
v_gene: TRBV27

CDR3aa: CARSPTSGRGYEQYF
CDR3nt: TGTGCCAGATCTCCTACTAGCGGGAGGGGTTACGAGCAGTACTTC
abundance: few
j_gene: TRBJ2-7
d_gene: TRBD2
v_gene: TRBV19

CDR3aa: CASSLDGLGTAAQETQYF
CDR3nt: TGTGCCAGCAGCTTAGATGGCCTTGGGACAGCAGCCCAAGAGACCCAGTACTTC
abundance: .
j_gene: TRBJ2-5
d_gene: TRBD1
v_gene: TRBV11-2

CDR3aa: CASSESGGRGYEAFF
CDR3nt: TGTGCCAGCAGTGAAAGCGGGGGGCGCGGGTATGAAGCTTTCTTT
abundance: .
j_gene: TRBJ1-1
d_gene: .
v_gene: TRBV6-1

CDR3aa: CAISESTSGSSYNEQFF
CDR3nt: TGTGCCATCAGTGAGTCGACTAGCGGGAGCTCCTACAATGAGCAGTTCTTC
abundance: few
j_gene: TRBJ2-1
d_gene: TRBD2
v_gene: TRBV10-3

CDR3aa: CASSLASGRTDTQYF
CDR3nt: TGCGCCAGCAGCTTGGCCTCAGGGCGGACAGATACGCAGTATTTT
abundance: .
j_gene: TRBJ2-3
d_gene: .
v_gene: TRBV5-1

CDR3aa: CASSNSGSSYNEQFF
CDR3nt: TGTGCCAGCAGCAACAGCGGGTCATCCTACAATGAGCAGTTCTTC
abundance: .
j_gene: TRBJ2-1
d_gene: .
v_gene: TRBV7-7

CDR3aa: CAWSTPGGGSYNEQFF
CDR3nt: TGTGCCTGGAGCACCCCGGGTGGTGGCTCCTACAATGAGCAGTTCTTC
abundance: .
j_gene: TRBJ2-1
d_gene: .
v_gene: TRBV30

CDR3aa: CASSLGQGFREAFF
CDR3nt: TGTGCCAGCTCCCTGGGACAGGGGTTTAGGGAAGCTTTCTTT
abundance: .
j_gene: TRBJ1-1
d_gene: TRBD1
v_gene: TRBV18

CDR3aa: CASSLEAGLYSNQPQHF
CDR3nt: TGTGCCAGCAGCTTAGAGGCAGGGTTATATAGCAATCAGCCCCAGCATTTT
abundance: .
j_gene: TRBJ1-5
d_gene: .
v_gene: TRBV11-2

CDR3aa: CASSGEDYGYTF
CDR3nt: TGTGCCAGCAGCGGAGAAGACTATGGCTACACCTTC
abundance: once
j_gene: TRBJ1-2
d_gene: .
v_gene: TRBV6-5

CDR3aa: CASSIDYAGAIGGGRETQYF
CDR3nt: TGTGCCAGTAGTATAGATTATGCAGGGGCGATCGGCGGGGGGCGAGAGACCCAGTACTTC
abundance: few
j_gene: TRBJ2-5
d_gene: TRBD2
v_gene: TRBV19